The rows below give T cell receptor beta chains drawn from one sample of a study of OX40 agonist ivuxolimab in advanced cancers. Clones were sequenced by immunoSEQ multiplex PCR, and TCRdb holds only the in-frame ones, with some missing. Of 35,000 to 40,000 clones detected, more than 85% appear once; the ten largest clones hold roughly 2.3%. Material: CD4+ or CD8+ T cells sorted from blood, obtained in a trial of the OX40 agonist ivuxolimab. All receptors derive from an adult with an advanced solid tumor such as melanoma, head and neck, liver or kidney cancer. The CDR3 runs from the conserved cysteine through the conserved F or W. Fields, in order: J gene, D gene, V gene, clone size, CDR3 protein, CDR3 DNA. D genes are given only for firm matches. Rows may omit the clone size; those that give it use once, few, many or a size class.

TRBJ2-7,TRBD1,TRBV2,.,CASSEARQGVNEQYF,TGTGCCAGCAGTGAAGCAAGACAGGGGGTCAACGAGCAGTACTTC
TRBJ2-5,TRBD2,TRBV2,.,CASSEAGVAGALKETQYF,TGTGCCAGCAGTGAAGCAGGAGTAGCGGGGGCCTTGAAAGAGACCCAGTACTTC
TRBJ2-4,.,TRBV6-5,.,CASSYYRKNIQYF,TGTGCCAGCAGTTACTACAGGAAGAACATTCAGTACTTC
TRBJ2-7,.,TRBV11-2,.,CASSFSGDWEQYF,TGTGCCAGCAGCTTTTCAGGGGATTGGGAGCAGTACTTC
TRBJ2-3,.,TRBV2,.,CASRVRSTDTQYF,TGTGCCAGCAGGGTTAGAAGCACAGATACGCAGTATTTT
TRBJ1-5,.,TRBV6-1,.,CASSESWELFLEPQHF,TGTGCCAGCAGTGAAAGTTGGGAACTCTTTCTCGAGCCCCAGCATTTT
TRBJ2-1,.,TRBV4-3,.,CASSQDSLGEQFF,TGCGCCAGCAGCCAAGATTCTCTAGGGGAGCAGTTCTTC
TRBJ1-1,TRBD1,TRBV30,once,CAWNPGTVTEAFF,TGTGCCTGGAATCCCGGGACAGTCACTGAAGCTTTCTTT
TRBJ2-2,TRBD1,TRBV19,once,CASSIAYGTGTGELFF,TGTGCCAGTAGTATAGCCTACGGGACAGGTACCGGGGAGCTGTTTTTT
TRBJ1-5,.,TRBV5-8,few,CASAGTINQPQHF,TGTGCCAGCGCCGGGACGATCAATCAGCCCCAGCATTTT
TRBJ2-3,.,TRBV11-3,.,CASSQAASTDTQYF,TGTGCCAGCAGCCAGGCAGCTAGCACAGATACGCAGTATTTT
TRBJ2-7,.,TRBV7-2,.,CASSPRLVQGPGYEQYF,TGTGCCAGCAGCCCCCGCCTCGTGCAGGGACCAGGATACGAGCAGTACTTC
TRBJ2-4,TRBD1,TRBV6-5,.,CASSPADRGRNIQYF,TGTGCCAGCAGTCCCGCGGACAGGGGGAGAAACATTCAGTACTTC
TRBJ2-3,TRBD1,TRBV10-3,few,CAISESQGSTDTQYF,TGTGCCATCAGTGAGTCACAGGGGAGCACAGATACGCAGTATTTT
TRBJ1-6,TRBD1,TRBV7-8,.,CASSLALRQGHSYNSPLHF,TGTGCCAGCAGCTTAGCCCTCAGACAGGGGCACTCCTATAATTCACCCCTCCACTTT
TRBJ1-2,.,TRBV15,.,CATSRGKTANYGYTF,TGTGCCACCAGCAGGGGGAAGACAGCTAACTATGGCTACACCTTC
TRBJ1-2,.,TRBV10-3,few,CAISAGGGYTF,TGTGCCATCAGTGCCGGGGGGGGCTACACCTTC
TRBJ2-4,TRBD1,TRBV5-1,.,CASSAQGADGNIQYF,TGCGCCAGCAGCGCACAGGGGGCCGATGGAAACATTCAGTACTTC
TRBJ1-1,.,TRBV14,.,CASSYSPGPEAFF,TGTGCCAGCAGCTACTCACCAGGCCCTGAAGCTTTCTTT
TRBJ2-5,.,TRBV7-7,.,CASSSGTEETQYF,TGTGCTAGCAGCTCCGGGACCGAGGAGACCCAGTACTTC
TRBJ2-3,TRBD2,TRBV9,.,CASSVGGTSGLDTQYF,TGTGCCAGCAGCGTAGGTGGGACTAGCGGATTGGATACGCAGTATTTT
TRBJ2-3,.,TRBV15,.,CATRFTDTQYF,TGTGCCACCAGATTCACAGATACGCAGTATTTT
TRBJ1-2,.,TRBV5-1,.,CASSLTSNYGYTF,TGCGCCAGCAGCTTGACATCTAACTATGGCTACACCTTC
TRBJ2-7,.,TRBV7-3,.,CASSFGPISYEQYF,TGTGCCAGCAGCTTCGGTCCGATCTCCTACGAGCAGTACTTC
TRBJ1-2,.,TRBV19,.,CASQQANYGYTF,TGTGCCAGTCAACAAGCTAACTATGGCTACACCTTC
TRBJ2-5,TRBD1,TRBV19,.,CASSMGTGGFETQYF,TGTGCCAGTAGTATGGGTACAGGGGGATTCGAGACCCAGTACTTC
TRBJ2-3,TRBD2,TRBV13,.,CASSWGLAGDTQYF,TGTGCCAGCAGCTGGGGACTAGCGGGGGATACGCAGTATTTT
TRBJ2-2,.,TRBV11-2,.,CASSLGAGELFF,TGTGCCAGCAGCTTAGGCGCCGGGGAGCTGTTTTTT
TRBJ1-1,.,TRBV6-6,.,CASRYDRPEAFF,TGTGCCAGCAGGTACGACAGGCCTGAAGCTTTCTTT